This T cell receptor (beta chain) was recorded in a study of blood T cell repertoires in COVID-19. Study summary: Some COVID-19 samples were acute and others convalescent; all came from the United States, Italy and Spain.

The V gene end was trimmed by 9 bases and the J gene end by 10 bases; junction bases not matched to a gene: 12. CDR1 is MNHEY and CDR2 is SVGAGI in the germline V gene. The CDR3 totals 15 residues. Authors' analysis steps: Reference gene primer amplification yielded estimated nucleated cell counts. Using immunoSEQ multiplex PCR, the repertoire was profiled, and TCRdb retains in-frame clones only, with some absent. V and J calls and clone size come straight from that table; D and trimming were deduced from the DNA. The table includes approximately 75,000 clones, around 83% detected once. Sequencing was carried out using peripheral blood. V is TRBV6-5 and J is TRBJ2-1; 13 positions agree with TRBD2. The sequence was obtained from a woman aged 45-65 years with acute or convalescent COVID-19. The CDR3 protein is CASKTLGLAGAEQFF. As DNA, the CDR3 is TGTGCCAGTAAAACCTTAGGACTAGCGGGGGCCGAGCAGTTCTTC.